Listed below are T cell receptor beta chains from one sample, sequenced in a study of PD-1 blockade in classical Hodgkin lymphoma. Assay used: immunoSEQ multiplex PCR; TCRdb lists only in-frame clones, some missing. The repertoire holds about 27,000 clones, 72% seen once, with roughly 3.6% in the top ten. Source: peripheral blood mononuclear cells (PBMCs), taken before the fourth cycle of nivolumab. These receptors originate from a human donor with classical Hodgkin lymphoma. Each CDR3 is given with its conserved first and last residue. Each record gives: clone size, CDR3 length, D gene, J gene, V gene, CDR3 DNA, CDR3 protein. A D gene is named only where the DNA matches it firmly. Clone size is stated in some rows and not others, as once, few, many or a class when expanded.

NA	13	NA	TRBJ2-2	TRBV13	TGTGCCAGCAGCCGCACTCGAAACGGGGAGCTGTTTTTT	CASSRTRNGELFF
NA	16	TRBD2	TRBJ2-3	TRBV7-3	TGTGCCAGCAGCCCAAACCCTGGACTAGCGGGAGCTGTTCAGTATTTT	CASSPNPGLAGAVQYF
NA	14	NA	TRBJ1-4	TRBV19	TGTGCCAGTAGTATAAAGGGGCTCCCTGAAAAACTGTTTTTT	CASSIKGLPEKLFF
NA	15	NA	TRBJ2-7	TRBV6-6	TGTGCCAGCAGTTACTCAGAGCCAGACGTCTACGAGCAGTACTTC	CASSYSEPDVYEQYF
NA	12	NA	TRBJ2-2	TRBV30	TGTGCCTGGAGTGTATATACCGGGGAGCTGTTTTTT	CAWSVYTGELFF
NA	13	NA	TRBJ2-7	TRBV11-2	TGTGCCAGCAGCTTACAGGGCGACTACGAGCAGTACTTC	CASSLQGDYEQYF
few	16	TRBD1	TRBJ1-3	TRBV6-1	TGTGCCAGCAGTGAACTGGGGACAGGAACTGGAAACACCATATATTTT	CASSELGTGTGNTIYF
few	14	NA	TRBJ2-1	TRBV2	TGTGCCAGCGGCCGCTCGAGCTCCTACAATGAGCAGTTCTTC	CASGRSSSYNEQFF
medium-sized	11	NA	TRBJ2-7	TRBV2	TGTGCCAGCAGTGGGTTGAACGAGCAGTACTTC	CASSGLNEQYF
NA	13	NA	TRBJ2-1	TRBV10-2	TGCGCCAGCAGTAGTCAGTCGGGTCTAAGCCCGTTCTTC	CASSSQSGLSPFF
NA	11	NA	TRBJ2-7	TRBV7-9	TGTGCCAGCAGCTTAATGAACGAGCAGTACTTC	CASSLMNEQYF
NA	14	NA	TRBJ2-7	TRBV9	TGTGCCAGCAGCGCCCCCGGGGCAAACTACGAGCAGTACTTC	CASSAPGANYEQYF
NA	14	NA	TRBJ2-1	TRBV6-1	TGTGCCAGCACTTCGAGGGAGGCCACGAGGGAGCAGTTCTTC	CASTSREATREQFF
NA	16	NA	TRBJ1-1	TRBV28	TGTGCCAGCAGCCGCGGGACACCACTTGCGAACACTGAAGCTTTCTTT	CASSRGTPLANTEAFF
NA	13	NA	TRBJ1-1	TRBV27	TGTGCCAGCAGTTTCGGGGCAAACACTGAAGCTTTCTTT	CASSFGANTEAFF
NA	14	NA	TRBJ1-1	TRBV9	TGTGCCAGCAGCGTAGAGCACGGGAACACTGAAGCTTTCTTT	CASSVEHGNTEAFF
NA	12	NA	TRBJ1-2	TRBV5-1	TGCGCCAGCAGCGAGGACGACTATGGCTACACCTTC	CASSEDDYGYTF
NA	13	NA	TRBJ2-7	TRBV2	TGTGCCAGCAGTCAGATAGCCTCCTACGAGCAGTACTTC	CASSQIASYEQYF
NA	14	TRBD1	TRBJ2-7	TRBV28	TGTGCCAGCAGTAGGACAGGGGGACCCTACGAGCAGTACTTC	CASSRTGGPYEQYF
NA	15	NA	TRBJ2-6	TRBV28	TGTGCCTCGCGAAGAGGGTTCTCTGGGGCCAACGTCCTGACTTTC	CASRRGFSGANVLTF
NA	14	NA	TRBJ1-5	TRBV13	TGTGCCAGCAGCTTAGGCCGAGGCGCCCAGCCCCAGCATTTT	CASSLGRGAQPQHF
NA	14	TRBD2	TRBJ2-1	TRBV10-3	TGTGCCATCAACACGCGGGGGGGCGGGAATGAGCAGTTCTTC	CAINTRGGGNEQFF
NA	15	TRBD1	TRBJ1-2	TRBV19	TGTGCCAGTAGTCCCTCGGGACAGGGGACCTATGGCTACACCTTC	CASSPSGQGTYGYTF
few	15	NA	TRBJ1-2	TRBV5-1	TGCGCCAGCACCCGAGGAGGGGAGGGGAACTATGGCTACACCTTC	CASTRGGEGNYGYTF
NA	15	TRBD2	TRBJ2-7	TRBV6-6	TGTGCCAGCAGTTACCTAGCGGGGGGGTCCGAGGAGCAGTACTTC	CASSYLAGGSEEQYF
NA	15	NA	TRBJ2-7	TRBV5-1	TGCGCCAGCAGCGCCCCCGGGACCTATGGTATGGAGCAGTACTTC	CASSAPGTYGMEQYF
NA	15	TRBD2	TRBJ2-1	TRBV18	TGTGCCAGCTCACCCCGACTAGCGGGAGGAGGTGAGCAGTTCTTC	CASSPRLAGGGEQFF
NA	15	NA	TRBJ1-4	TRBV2	TGTGCCAGCAGCGTTTCAGGGTGGGCTAATGAAAAACTGTTTTTT	CASSVSGWANEKLFF
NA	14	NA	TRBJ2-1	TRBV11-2	TGTGCCAGCAGCTTGGGGCTAGTATTGGATGAGCAGTTCTTC	CASSLGLVLDEQFF
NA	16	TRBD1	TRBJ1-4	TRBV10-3	TGTGCCATCAGTGAGTCCCGGACAGGGGAGAGTGAAAAACTGTTTTTT	CAISESRTGESEKLFF
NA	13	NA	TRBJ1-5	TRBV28	TGTGCCAGCAGTTTAATAAGCAATCAGCCCCAGCATTTT	CASSLISNQPQHF
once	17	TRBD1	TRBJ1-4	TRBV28	TGTGCCAGCAGTCACCCGGGACAGGGAGAGGGTAATGAAAAACTGTTTTTT	CASSHPGQGEGNEKLFF
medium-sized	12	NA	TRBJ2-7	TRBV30	TGTGCCTGGAGTTTAGGGGGAGGCGAGCAGTACTTC	CAWSLGGGEQYF
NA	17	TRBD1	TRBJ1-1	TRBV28	TGTGCCAGCAGTTTAAAACGGGACAGATACTTTAACACTGAAGCTTTCTTT	CASSLKRDRYFNTEAFF
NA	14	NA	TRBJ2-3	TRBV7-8	TGTGCCAGCAGCCCGCGGACTACAACAGATACGCAGTATTTT	CASSPRTTTDTQYF
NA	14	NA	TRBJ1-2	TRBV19	TGTGCCAGTAGTCCCTCCCCCGGGAACTATGGCTACACCTTC	CASSPSPGNYGYTF
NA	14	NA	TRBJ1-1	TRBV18	TGTGCCAGCTCAAGCTTACAGGATCACACTGAAGCTTTCTTT	CASSSLQDHTEAFF
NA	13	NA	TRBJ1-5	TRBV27	TGTGCCAGCAGAGGACAGCCTAATCAGCCCCAGCATTTT	CASRGQPNQPQHF
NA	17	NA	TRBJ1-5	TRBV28	TGTGCCAGCAGCCGCATGGGGTCAGGGCCCTTGAATCAGCCCCAGCATTTT	CASSRMGSGPLNQPQHF
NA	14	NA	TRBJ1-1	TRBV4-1	TGCGCCAGCAGCCAAGAGGGACCGCGCACTGAAGCTTTCTTT	CASSQEGPRTEAFF
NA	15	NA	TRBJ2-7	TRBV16	TGTGCCAGCAGCCAATCCGGTCGCAACTCCTACGAGCAGTACTTC	CASSQSGRNSYEQYF
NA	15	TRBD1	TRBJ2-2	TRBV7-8	TGTGCCAGCAGCCCACGGACAGGGTTGTCCGGGGAGCTGTTTTTT	CASSPRTGLSGELFF
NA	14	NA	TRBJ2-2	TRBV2	TGTGCCAGCACCCAGACAGTGGGCACCGGGGAGCTGTTTTTT	CASTQTVGTGELFF
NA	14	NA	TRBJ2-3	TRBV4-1	TGCGCCAGCAGCCAAAGAGTAGGGGTGGATACGCAGTATTTT	CASSQRVGVDTQYF
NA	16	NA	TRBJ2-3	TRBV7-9	TGTGCCAGCAGCCCTCGCTTGACAACTAGCACAGATACGCAGTATTTT	CASSPRLTTSTDTQYF
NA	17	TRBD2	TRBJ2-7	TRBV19	TGTGCCAGTAGTATTGGGACTAGCGGGAGGAGTTCTAGCGAGCAGTACTTC	CASSIGTSGRSSSEQYF
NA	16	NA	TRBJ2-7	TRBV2	TGTGCCAGCAGGCCCGCAGGGGTACCCGGTGCCTACGAGCAGTACTTC	CASRPAGVPGAYEQYF
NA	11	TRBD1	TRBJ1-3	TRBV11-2	TGTGCCAGCAGCCCCGGGACAGTGATATATTTT	CASSPGTVIYF
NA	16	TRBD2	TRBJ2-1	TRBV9	TGTGCCAGCAGCGTCCCTCTAGCGGGAGGGCCTCTTGAGCAGTTCTTC	CASSVPLAGGPLEQFF
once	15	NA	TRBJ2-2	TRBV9	TGTGCCAGCAGCGTTGGCCCCGCGAACACCGGGGAGCTGTTTTTT	CASSVGPANTGELFF